This T cell receptor beta chain was identified during a study of cytomegalovirus exposure and HLA in healthy donors. Trimming cost V 6 bases and J 0 bases; bases outside gene matches: 8. Germline CDR1 KGHSH, CDR2 LQKENI. The CDR3 contains 17 residues. While the first cohort had 700 or so subjects, the donors belonged to the separate validation cohort of over a hundred subjects. Sequencing used immunoSEQ multiplex PCR; TCRdb keeps in-frame clones, though not all of them. The sample has 220,000 or so clones; roughly 88% are singletons. The chain carries TRBV18 and TRBJ2-7, with 13 bases identical to TRBD2. This clonotype was obtained from a woman in her 30s in good health and CMV-seropositive. The specimen was PBMCs. CDR3: CASSLGLAGDNSYEQYF. For the CDR3, the DNA is TGTGCCAGCTCCCTCGGACTAGCGGGAGACAACTCCTACGAGCAGTACTTC.